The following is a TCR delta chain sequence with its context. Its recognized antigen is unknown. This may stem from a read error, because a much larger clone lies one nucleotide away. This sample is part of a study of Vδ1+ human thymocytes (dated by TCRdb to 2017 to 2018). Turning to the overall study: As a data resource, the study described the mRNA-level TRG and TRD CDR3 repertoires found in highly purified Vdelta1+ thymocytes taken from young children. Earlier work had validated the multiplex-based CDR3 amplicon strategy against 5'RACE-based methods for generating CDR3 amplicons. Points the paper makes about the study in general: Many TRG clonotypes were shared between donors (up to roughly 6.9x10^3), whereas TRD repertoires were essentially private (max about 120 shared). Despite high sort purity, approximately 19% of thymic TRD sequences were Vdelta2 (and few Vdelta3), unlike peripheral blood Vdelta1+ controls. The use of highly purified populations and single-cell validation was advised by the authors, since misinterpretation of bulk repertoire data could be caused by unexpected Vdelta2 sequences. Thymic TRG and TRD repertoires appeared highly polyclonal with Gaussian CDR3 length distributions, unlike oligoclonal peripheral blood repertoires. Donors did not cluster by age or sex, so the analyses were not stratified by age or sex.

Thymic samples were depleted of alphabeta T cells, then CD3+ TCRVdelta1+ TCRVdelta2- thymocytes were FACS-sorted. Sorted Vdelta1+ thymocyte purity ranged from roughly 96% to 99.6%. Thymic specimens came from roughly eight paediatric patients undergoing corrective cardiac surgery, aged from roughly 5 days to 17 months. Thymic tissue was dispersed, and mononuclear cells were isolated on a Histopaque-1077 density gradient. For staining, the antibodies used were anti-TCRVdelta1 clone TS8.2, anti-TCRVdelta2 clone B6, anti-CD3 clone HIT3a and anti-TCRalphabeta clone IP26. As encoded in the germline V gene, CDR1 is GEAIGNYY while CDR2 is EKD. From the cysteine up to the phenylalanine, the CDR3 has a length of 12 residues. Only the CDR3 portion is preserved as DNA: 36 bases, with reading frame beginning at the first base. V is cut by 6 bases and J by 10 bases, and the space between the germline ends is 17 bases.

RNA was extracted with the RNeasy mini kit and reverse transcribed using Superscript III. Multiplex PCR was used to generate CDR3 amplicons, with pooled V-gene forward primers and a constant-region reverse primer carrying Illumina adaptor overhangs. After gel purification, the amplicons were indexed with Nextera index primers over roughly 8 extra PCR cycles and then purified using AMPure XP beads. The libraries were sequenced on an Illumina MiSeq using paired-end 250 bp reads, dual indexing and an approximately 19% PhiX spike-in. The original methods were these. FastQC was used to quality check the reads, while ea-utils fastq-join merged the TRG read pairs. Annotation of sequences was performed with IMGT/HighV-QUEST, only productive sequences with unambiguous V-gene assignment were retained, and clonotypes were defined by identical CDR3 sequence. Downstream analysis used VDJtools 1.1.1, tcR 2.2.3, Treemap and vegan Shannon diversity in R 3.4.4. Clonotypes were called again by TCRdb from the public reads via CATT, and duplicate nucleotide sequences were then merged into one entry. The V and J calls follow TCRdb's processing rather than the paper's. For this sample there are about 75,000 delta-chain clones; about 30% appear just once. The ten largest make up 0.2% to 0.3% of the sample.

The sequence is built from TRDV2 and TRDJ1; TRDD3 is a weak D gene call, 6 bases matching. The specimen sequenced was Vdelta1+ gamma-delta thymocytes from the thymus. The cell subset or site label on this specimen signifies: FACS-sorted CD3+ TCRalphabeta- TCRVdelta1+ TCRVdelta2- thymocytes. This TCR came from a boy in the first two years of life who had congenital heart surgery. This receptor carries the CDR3 CACFWGGTALIF. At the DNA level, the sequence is TGTGCCTGTTTCTGGGGAGGTACGGCACTCATCTTT.